The present entry profiles one TCR beta chain with its context. Germline assignment: CDR1 SGHNT and CDR2 YENEEA. Trimming took 4 bases from V and 0 from J, leaving 10 bases between them. This CDR3 has 14 residues. This sample was included in a study of blood T cell repertoires in COVID-19. For the study at large: Both acute and convalescent COVID-19 samples were obtained from the United States, Italy and Spain.

The method was immunoSEQ multiplex PCR; TCRdb's version includes in-frame clones alone and lacks a portion of them. The table has some 100,000 clones, 85% seen once. This clonotype originated in a woman between 65 and 79 years old with active or convalescent COVID-19. V gene TRBV11-3 combines with J gene TRBJ2-7; D uncertain. The sequenced sample was peripheral blood. This chain's CDR3 is CASSSTMSSYEQYF. CDR3 coding DNA: TGTGCCAGCAGCTCCACTATGAGCTCCTACGAGCAGTACTTC.